These 31 T cell receptor beta chains originate from one sample sequenced in a study of CD8+CD57+ T cells in acquired aplastic anemia. TCR beta VDJ combinations and CDR3 sequences were profiled from genomic DNA. TCRdb itself ran the reads through MiXCR, one entry per CDR3 protein. The table lists around 50,000 distinct CDR3 sequences, 55% to 75% of them singletons. What was sequenced was sorted CD4+, CD8+, or CD8+CD57+ T cells (not recorded which) from PBMCs. These receptors all come from a human donor in good health, serving as a control.

V gene TRBV10-3 combines with J gene TRBJ1-5; no definite D call. This CDR3 comprises 15 residues. Germline CDR1 and CDR2: ENHRY and SYGVKD. The germline V and J ends were trimmed by 5 bases and 0 bases, with 11 bases remaining between them. CDR3 sequence (DNA): TGTGCCATCAGTTCCCGGACGGATAGCAATCAGCCCCAGCATTTT. It codes for CAISSRTDSNQPQHF.

This rearrangement joins TRBV20-1 to TRBJ1-2; no clear D. Germline CDR1 reads DFQATT; CDR2 reads SNEGSKA (reference sequence). This CDR3 is built from 9 residues. Trimming removed 6 bases from V and 5 bases from J, with 4 bases in between. The CDR3 DNA reads as TGCAGTGCCGGGTATGGCTACACCTTC. Translation: CSAGYGYTF.

This clonotype was seen a single time. The J gene is TRBJ2-2, the V gene TRBV5-6; the D is unclear. Germline CDR1 SGHDT, CDR2 YYEEEE. The CDR3 loop spans 15 amino acids. Trimming took off 2 bases at V and 1 base at J, with 9 bases between the two ends. In DNA form, the CDR3 reads TGTGCCAGCAGCTTAGGAGTTGGGAACACCGGGGAGCTGTTTTTT. It specifies CASSLGVGNTGELFF.

The chain is built from TRBV15 and TRBJ2-7; tentatively, D is TRBD1 or TRBD2 (5 bases each). The V end lost 0 bases, the J end lost 6 bases, and 15 bases lay between the germline ends. The CDR3 totals 15 residues. Germline CDR1 LNHNV, CDR2 YYDKDF (reference sequence). The CDR3 bases are TGTGCCACCAGCAGAGATGGGGTTGGGGACCGCGAGCAGTACTTC. This sequence encodes CATSRDGVGDREQYF.

Comment on this clonotype: The CDR3 end shows no conserved phenylalanine or tryptophan, and so a read error is likely. The rearrangement joins TRBV7-3 to TRBJ1-2; D not resolved. Trimming took off 6 bases at V and 4 bases at J, with 12 bases between the two ends. The CDR3 length is 13 residues. CDR1 and CDR2 (germline): SGHTA, FQGTGA. CDR3 DNA sequence: TGTGCCAGCAGTTCGGGAGTAGGCTATGGCTACACCTAC. Translated, it gives CASSSGVGYGYTY.

This clonotype was found once. The chain links TRBV14 to TRBJ2-7, with D unclear. This CDR3 contains 13 residues. Trimming removed 6 bases at V and 7 bases at J, with 16 bases between. Per the germline V gene, CDR1 is SGHDN and CDR2 is FVKESK. The CDR3 spells CASSLRAGMEQYF. CDR3 DNA: TGTGCCAGCAGTCTTAGGGCTGGGATGGAGCAGTACTTC.

In the case of this clonotype: One end of the junction fails to match germline, which may point to a read error. This chain links TRBV19 with TRBJ1-1; D ambiguous. This CDR3 region has 15 residues. The V gene's germline CDR1 is LNHDA and CDR2 SQIVND (reference sequence). The CDR3 nucleotides read TGCGCCAGCAGCCATCGCATGGGCCTGAACACTGAAGCTTTCTTT. This translates into CASSHRMGLNTEAFF. The full variable domain, with the rest looked up from reference TRBV19 and TRBJ1-1, is DGGITQSPKYLFRKEGQNVTLSCEQNLNHDAMYWYRQDPGQGLRLIYYSQIVNDFQKGDIAEGYSVSREKKESFPLTVTSAQKNPTAFYLCASSHRMGLNTEAFFGQGTRLTVV.

The chain is built from TRBV10-2 and TRBJ2-7; the D gene could be TRBD1 or TRBD2 (5 bases each). V shed 6 bases and J shed 3 bases, with 15 bases lying between them. CDR1 WSHSY and CDR2 SAAADI come from the germline V gene. This CDR3 comprises 14 residues. DNA for the CDR3: TGCGCCAGCAGCCAGATGGGGGAATTCTACGAGCAGTACTTC. Encoded protein: CASSQMGEFYEQYF.

This clonotype came up a few times. The rearrangement links TRBV29-1 to TRBJ1-1; unclear D gene. This CDR3 contains 10 residues. The germline V and J ends were trimmed by 6 bases and 11 bases, with 13 bases remaining between them. Germline-derived CDR1 and CDR2 are SQVTM and ANQGSEA. The CDR3 nucleotides read TGCAGCGTCTATGACGGTAACGCTTTCTTT. Protein: CSVYDGNAFF.

As regards this clonotype: The junction and the germline gene differ at one end; a read error may be behind it. The V call is TRBV7-7, the J call TRBJ2-1; D not resolved. The CDR3 has 11 amino acids. CDR1 SSHAT and CDR2 FNYEAQ come from the germline V gene (reference sequence). CDR3 sequence (DNA): TGTGCTAGCAGCTTATGGGATGAGCAGTTCTTC. Protein: CASSLWDEQFF. Combining the CDR3 with reference TRBV7-7 and TRBJ2-1 gives the whole variable domain GAGVSQSPRYKVTKRGQDVTLRCDPISSHATLYWYQQALGQGPEFLTYFNYEAQPDKSGLPSDRFSAERPEGSISTLTIQRTEQRDSAMYRCASSLWDEQFFGPGTRLTVL.

This chain connects TRBV15 to TRBJ2-3; D remains unclear. V was clipped by 5 bases and J by 2 bases, with 2 bases between them. The CDR3 has 11 residues. Germline lookup yields CDR1 LNHNV and CDR2 YYDKDF (reference sequence). The CDR3 is CATSPTDTQYF. CDR3 DNA sequence: TGTGCCACCAGCCCCACAGATACGCAGTATTTT.

DNA for the CDR3: TGTGCCAGCAGTCTTGGACACCTAAATTCACCCCTCCACTTT. Protein sequence: CASSLGHLNSPLHF. The V and J genes are TRBV25-1 and TRBJ1-6; tentative D call: TRBD1 (5 bases). Germline assignment: CDR1 MGHDK and CDR2 SYGVNS. With 5 bases removed from V and 7 bases from J, the gap between germline ends came to 12 bases. This CDR3 contains 14 residues.

J is TRBJ2-3 and V is TRBV7-9; no clear D. CDR1 is SEHNR and CDR2 is FQNEAQ in the germline V gene (reference sequence). The germline V and J ends were trimmed by 7 bases and 0 bases, with 5 bases remaining between them. The CDR3 length is 12 residues. CDR3 nucleotides: TGTGCCAGCAAAGCTAGCACAGATACGCAGTATTTT. Residues: CASKASTDTQYF.

The chain recombines TRBV20-1 with TRBJ1-1; D is uncertain. The germline V and J ends were trimmed by 0 bases and 8 bases, with 13 bases remaining between them. The CDR3 sequence is 13 residues long. The germline gives CDR1 DFQATT, CDR2 SNEGSKA (reference sequence). CDR3 DNA: TGCAGTGCTAGAGATCCCTCCCTGGGAGAAGCTTTCTTT. It translates to CSARDPSLGEAFF.

The chain uses TRBV5-8 and TRBJ1-6; maybe TRBD1 (5 bases). Trimming took 4 bases from V and 7 from J, leaving 15 bases between them. Germline lookup yields CDR1 SGHTS and CDR2 YDEGEE. The CDR3 extends over 15 amino acids. The CDR3 loop reads CASSPNGQGNSPLHF. The CDR3 DNA sequence: TGTGCCAGCAGCCCCAATGGGCAGGGAAATTCACCCCTCCACTTT. Full variable domain (remainder filled in from reference TRBV5-8 and TRBJ1-6): EAGVTQSPTHLIKTRGQQATLRCSPISGHTSVYWYQQALGLGLQFLLWYDEGEERNRGNFPPRFSGRQFPNYSSELNVNALELEDSALYLCASSPNGQGNSPLHFGNGTRLTVT.

V usage is TRBV15 and J usage is TRBJ2-7; 8 positions match TRBD2. The CDR3 spans 15 residues. Trimming took 4 bases from V and 2 from J; bases not matched to a gene: 7. Germline CDR1 LNHNV, CDR2 YYDKDF (reference sequence). DNA for the CDR3: TGTGCCACCAGCACAACGACTAGCGCCACCTACGAGCAGTACTTC. It encodes CATSTTTSATYEQYF.

This rearrangement joins TRBV19 to TRBJ1-2; no clear D. V was clipped by 5 bases and J by 2 bases, with 9 bases between them. CDR3 length equals 13 residues. Looked up from germline, CDR1 is LNHDA and CDR2 is SQIVND (reference sequence). The CDR3 coding sequence is TGTGCCAGTAGTCAAAACGGAAACTATGGCTACACCTTC. Amino acid sequence: CASSQNGNYGYTF.

In this sample, this clonotype turned up once. This chain connects TRBV20-1 to TRBJ2-7, with D perhaps TRBD1 (5 bases). Per the germline V gene, CDR1 is DFQATT and CDR2 is SNEGSKA (reference sequence). This CDR3 spans 14 amino acids. Trimming stripped 0 bases from V and 2 bases from J, with 11 bases between. The CDR3 DNA sequence: TGCAGTGCTAGAGATCCGGACATCGCCTACGAGCAGTACTTC. It yields the protein CSARDPDIAYEQYF.

CDR3 in amino acids: CSVAQETQYF. Here the CDR3 DNA reads TGCAGCGTCGCTCAAGAGACCCAGTACTTC. The V call is TRBV29-1, the J call TRBJ2-5, with no clear D. Germline CDR1 SQVTM, CDR2 ANQGSEA. With 6 bases removed from V and 2 bases from J, the gap between germline ends came to 4 bases. This CDR3 has 10 amino acids.

This rearrangement joins TRBV19 to TRBJ2-7; D is unclear. V was trimmed by 2 bases and J by 4 bases, leaving 9 bases between them. The CDR3 is 13 amino acids. From germline, CDR1 is LNHDA and CDR2 SQIVND (reference sequence). The CDR3 loop is CASSINRNYEQYF. The CDR3 DNA reads as TGTGCCAGTAGTATAAACAGAAATTACGAGCAGTACTTC.

Relative to its sample, this clonotype is medium-sized. V usage is TRBV19 and J usage is TRBJ2-7, with 7 bases identical to TRBD2. The CDR3 covers 13 residues. In germline, CDR1 is LNHDA, CDR2 SQIVND (reference sequence). The ends lost 4 bases at V and 0 bases at J; junction bases unmatched: 0. The CDR3 DNA follows: TGTGCCAGTAGTAGCGGGAGCTCCTACGAGCAGTACTTC. It codes for CASSSGSSYEQYF. Drawing the rest from reference TRBV19 and TRBJ2-7, the complete variable domain is DGGITQSPKYLFRKEGQNVTLSCEQNLNHDAMYWYRQDPGQGLRLIYYSQIVNDFQKGDIAEGYSVSREKKESFPLTVTSAQKNPTAFYLCASSSGSSYEQYFGPGTRLTVT.

This clonotype has at least ten counts. This chain connects TRBV5-1 to TRBJ1-2, with 8 nucleotides matching TRBD1. The V gene's germline CDR1 is SGHRS and CDR2 YFSETQ. The CDR3 consists of 13 residues. The trim removed 6 bases at V and 8 bases at J, leaving 9 bases unmatched. The CDR3 loop reads CASTGGALTGYTF. DNA for the CDR3: TGCGCCAGCACAGGGGGCGCGTTGACCGGCTACACCTTC.

By share of the sample, this clonotype is medium-sized. V is TRBV2 and J is TRBJ1-1, with D unclear. Deletions cut 5 bases from V and 7 bases from J, with 2 bases between. The CDR3 runs 9 residues. The germline gives CDR1 SNHLY, CDR2 FYNNEI. The CDR3 here is CASSFEAFF. The CDR3 nucleotides read TGTGCCAGCAGTTTTGAAGCTTTCTTT.

By sample share, this clonotype is medium-sized. This chain links TRBV20-1 with TRBJ2-7, with D hard to call. Trimming removed 6 bases from V and 3 bases from J, with 18 bases in between. Germline lookup yields CDR1 DFQATT and CDR2 SNEGSKA (reference sequence). This CDR3 comprises 14 residues. The DNA for the CDR3 is TGCAGTGCCACCCAGACTCTCTCCGGCTACGAGCAGTACTTC. This encodes CSATQTLSGYEQYF.

This clonotype was detected only once. One end of the junction is discordant with germline, which a read error may explain. The rearrangement joins TRBV19 to TRBJ2-7; D may match TRBD1 or TRBD2 (6 bases each). Germline CDR1 LNHDA, CDR2 SQIVND (reference sequence). The CDR3 has 15 amino acids. CDR3: CASSIRGLGTYEQHF. The CDR3 region has the DNA TGTGCCAGTAGTATCAGGGGACTGGGGACCTACGAGCAGCACTTC.

This clonotype was seen only once. This sequence joins TRBV2 and TRBJ2-7, with 8 bases fitting TRBD1. Germline CDR1 reads SNHLY; CDR2 reads FYNNEI. This CDR3 comprises 14 residues. The trim removed 7 bases at V and 7 bases at J, leaving 12 bases unmatched. CDR3 in amino acids: CASIFRTGYYEQYF. Here the CDR3 DNA reads TGTGCCAGCATCTTCCGGACAGGGTATTATGAGCAGTACTTC.

The table lists this clonotype with a few counts. The chain recombines TRBV25-1 with TRBJ2-5, with D perhaps being TRBD1 or TRBD2 (5 bases each). This CDR3 is built from 13 residues. CDR1 and CDR2 (germline): MGHDK, SYGVNS. V shed 3 bases and J shed 5 bases, with 10 bases lying between them. CDR3 protein: CASSEGVGETQYF. The CDR3 DNA reads TGTGCCAGCAGTGAGGGGGTAGGGGAGACCCAGTACTTC.

J is TRBJ2-7 and V is TRBV2; no clear D. The CDR3 totals 13 residues. Trimming took off 6 bases at V and 4 bases at J, with 13 bases between the two ends. Germline CDR1 and CDR2: SNHLY and FYNNEI. CDR3 residues: CASSEITRYEQYF. The CDR3 nucleotides read TGTGCCAGCAGCGAAATAACGCGTTACGAGCAGTACTTC.

Remarks on this clonotype: An end of the junction differs from the germline gene, which may be a read error. The CDR3: CASSTDYSYGQYF. The CDR3 nucleotides read TGTGCCAGTAGTACCGATTATAGCTACGGGCAGTACTTC. The V call is TRBV19, the J call TRBJ2-7, with D unclear. The CDR3 covers 13 residues. The germline V gene encodes CDR1 LNHDA and CDR2 SQIVND (reference sequence).

V is TRBV5-1 and J is TRBJ1-2, with a tentative D call TRBD1 (5 bases). The V gene's germline CDR1 is SGHRS and CDR2 YFSETQ. Deletions cut 3 bases from V and 3 bases from J, with 15 bases between. CDR3 length equals 15 residues. CDR3: CASSSGDGRHYGYTF. The DNA of the CDR3 is TGCGCCAGCAGCTCCGGGGACGGGCGCCACTATGGCTACACCTTC. Looking up the rest from reference TRBV5-1 and TRBJ1-2 gives the full variable domain: KAGVTQTPRYLIKTRGQQVTLSCSPISGHRSVSWYQQTPGQGLQFLFEYFSETQRNKGNFPGRFSGRQFSNSRSEMNVSTLELGDSALYLCASSSGDGRHYGYTFGSGTRLTVV.

The genes are TRBV11-1 and TRBJ1-6; tentatively, D is TRBD1 (6 bases). The CDR3 length is 16 residues. Germline V gene sequence: CDR1 SGHAT, CDR2 FQDESV (reference sequence). V was trimmed by 5 bases and J by 2 bases, leaving 13 bases between them. CDR3 nucleotides: TGTGCCAGCAGCACGAGCAGGGGTCCCTATAATTCACCCCTCCACTTT. Translated: CASSTSRGPYNSPLHF.